This TCR beta chain was observed in a study of blood T cell repertoires in COVID-19. Enrolled during active infection, Seattle patients were then followed longitudinally. Trimming took off 4 bases at V and 2 bases at J, with 16 bases between the two ends. This CDR3 contains 16 residues. From germline, CDR1 is MDHEN and CDR2 SYDVKM. The table came from immunoSEQ multiplex PCR; TCRdb's copy has only in-frame clones and leaves some out. Among around 300,000 clones, about nine tenths were seen once, and the ten largest hold roughly 6.8%. The sequence came from a woman aged 30 to 39 with COVID-19, enrolled during active disease. The V gene is TRBV28, the J gene TRBJ2-3; D remains ambiguous. Sequencing was carried out using peripheral blood. As DNA, the CDR3 is TGTGCCAGCAGTTCCCCCCCTGAGGTGATCACAGATACGCAGTATTTT. Amino acid sequence: CASSSPPEVITDTQYF.